This is a list of T cell receptor beta chains from one sample in a study of PD-1 blockade in classical Hodgkin lymphoma. The repertoire was sequenced with immunoSEQ multiplex PCR; TCRdb's copy has only in-frame clones and lacks some. Of approximately 89,000 clones listed, roughly 88% were seen once; the top ten hold more than 9%. Specimen: peripheral blood mononuclear cells (PBMCs), collected at baseline. The origin of the receptors is a human donor with classical Hodgkin lymphoma. The conserved cysteine and the conserved F or W are not part of the CDR3 here.

V gene: TRBV10-2
J gene: TRBJ2-1
CDR3 protein: ASRLAGGPNEQF

V gene: TRBV10-3
J gene: TRBJ1-1
CDR3 protein: AISESGRNEAF

V gene: TRBV5-6
J gene: TRBJ2-7
CDR3 protein: ASSLGADREK

V gene: TRBV5-4
J gene: TRBJ2-2
CDR3 protein: ASSLGESPDGELF

V gene: TRBV27
J gene: TRBJ2-1
CDR3 protein: ASMSVLDNEQF

V gene: TRBV9
J gene: TRBJ2-7
CDR3 protein: ASTDRLAGEEQY

V gene: TRBV4-1
J gene: TRBJ1-2
CDR3 protein: ASSHRLCSETGTGCGYT

V gene: TRBV19
J gene: TRBJ2-5
CDR3 protein: ASSIGWQGETQY

V gene: TRBV5-1
J gene: TRBJ2-2
CDR3 protein: ASTLTGGYTGELF

V gene: TRBV6-6
J gene: TRBJ2-3
CDR3 protein: ASSPGTDTQY

V gene: TRBV9
J gene: TRBJ2-7
CDR3 protein: ASSIDPQGGSYEQY

V gene: TRBV5-5
J gene: TRBJ2-3
CDR3 protein: ASSLGDLTVDTQY

V gene: TRBV30
J gene: TRBJ1-1
CDR3 protein: AWSVKMNTEAF

V gene: TRBV7-2
J gene: TRBJ2-7
CDR3 protein: ASSLDQGRTVYEQY

V gene: TRBV7-8
J gene: TRBJ2-5
CDR3 protein: ASSYRRSQETQY

V gene: TRBV19
J gene: TRBJ2-5
CDR3 protein: ASSSQQETQY

V gene: TRBV21-1
J gene: TRBJ2-4
CDR3 protein: ASSGAGQPENIQY

V gene: TRBV5-1
J gene: TRBJ1-2
CDR3 protein: ASSPGQDPLYGYT

V gene: TRBV6-4
J gene: TRBJ2-7
CDR3 protein: ASSKDGTGEIYEQY

V gene: TRBV4-2
J gene: TRBJ2-3
CDR3 protein: ASSQGLAGADTQY

V gene: TRBV7-9
J gene: TRBJ1-4
CDR3 protein: ASSQTGTDNEKLF

V gene: TRBV6-5
J gene: TRBJ1-1
CDR3 protein: ASSYLGDSGSF

V gene: TRBV14
J gene: TRBJ2-2
CDR3 protein: ASRLGTVYTGELF

V gene: TRBV28
J gene: TRBJ2-4
CDR3 protein: ASSRGRKEPYGVQY

V gene: TRBV14
J gene: TRBJ1-2
CDR3 protein: ASSQDLIAAGGAEGYT

V gene: TRBV7-3
J gene: TRBJ2-1
CDR3 protein: ASSQGHPSYNEQF

V gene: TRBV27
J gene: TRBJ1-1
CDR3 protein: ASSSPQLYTEAF

V gene: TRBV30
J gene: TRBJ2-5
CDR3 protein: AWSRTSGRGETQY

V gene: TRBV19
J gene: TRBJ2-2
CDR3 protein: ASSRSGVNTGELF

V gene: TRBV4-1
J gene: TRBJ1-4
CDR3 protein: ASSPRGWQSLNEKLF

V gene: TRBV9
J gene: TRBJ2-1
CDR3 protein: ASSSRTRDNEQF

V gene: TRBV11-2
J gene: TRBJ2-5
CDR3 protein: ASSLGTSGGTQY

V gene: TRBV28
J gene: TRBJ2-7
CDR3 protein: ASSFWADVTYEQY

V gene: TRBV5-1
J gene: TRBJ2-3
CDR3 protein: ASSLGGLASTDTQY

V gene: TRBV5-6
J gene: TRBJ2-3
CDR3 protein: ASSLYQGVPTDTQY

V gene: TRBV19
J gene: TRBJ1-4
CDR3 protein: ASSSQGIGTNEKLF

V gene: TRBV19
J gene: TRBJ2-3
CDR3 protein: ALRDRGTDTQY

V gene: TRBV5-1
J gene: TRBJ2-2
CDR3 protein: ASSLRQATGELF

V gene: TRBV2
J gene: TRBJ1-6
CDR3 protein: ASTWDSPLH